This TCR beta chain originates from a study of identical twins listed by TCRdb under 2016. A note on the overall study: The study deep-sequenced TCR alpha and beta repertoires from monozygotic twins, unrelated adults of various ages and cord blood to test whether fetal clonotypes persist. Replicate twin experiments were performed at different times using different library preparation protocols to rule out contamination.

Trimming leaves V shorter by 5 bases and J shorter by 3 bases, with the junction holding 9 bases beyond the gene matches. The CDR3 numbers 15 residues from cysteine through phenylalanine. Only the CDR3 portion is preserved as DNA: 45 bases, with reading frame beginning at the first base. CDR1 is given as SGHVT and CDR2 as SQSDAQ, both from the germline V gene. Every donor in the study was a healthy Caucasian. Three pairs of female monozygotic twins, all aged 18 to 29 years, were included in the twin cohort. Positive isolation kits from Invitrogen were used to isolate the CD4+ and CD8+ T cell populations. This clonotype was recorded a few times. The antigen this receptor binds is unknown. Base quality data are lacking; no much larger clone is found one base away. Findings and caveats that apply to the study as a whole: Compared with coincidental sharing between unrelated individuals, out-of-frame TCR alpha sequences shared between twins showed an excess of sequences with low generation probability. Because the same donors could not be followed over many years, conclusions were based on cross-sectional statistical analysis. Zero-insertion analyses could be partly confounded by invariant T cells such as MAIT and iNKT, although diverse VJ usage argued against such confounding for most clonotypes. A weaker excess of twin sharing was found in beta out-of-frame sequences because the signal-to-noise ratio was lowered by fewer shared sequences. Out-of-frame TCR alpha sharing in monozygotic twins was systematically underestimated by recombination models, whereas sharing between unrelated individuals was in agreement with the recombination models. Fewer insertions were carried by abundant cord blood beta clonotypes; a weaker similar trend was observed in young adult naive repertoires, while no such trend was observed in memory repertoires.

Receptor amplification or capture employed 5' RACE. The reads were generated on an Illumina HiSeq 2000. A universal primer binding site was introduced by template switching, and a unique molecular identifier was present in the final cDNA, enabling accurate counting of TCR cDNA molecules. Specific primers in the conserved constant-segment region were used to synthesize first-strand cDNA for the TCR alpha and beta chains. Each cDNA library was double barcoded, with a SMART-Mk sample barcode plus Illumina barcodes, to control for contamination. TruSeq adapter sequences, together with Illumina sample barcodes, were added in two successive PCR steps. The Illumina HiSeq platform was used with custom primers to sequence TCR alpha and beta cDNA libraries. The authors processed their data as follows. Unique molecular identifiers were extracted from raw reads with MiGEC, and CDR3 positions were determined with MiXCR. For each individual, recombination models were inferred using an EM algorithm with the repgenHMM and IGoR tools. Shared clonotypes were analyzed with the tcR package in R, and sharing was normalized by the product of cloneset sizes. To study raw recombination free of thymic and clonal selection effects, out-of-frame nonproductive sequences were analyzed. The public reads were run again by TCRdb, first through fastp at Q25 and then through MiXCR, and only productive beta chains were kept. Every CDR3 protein is listed once, alongside the most common genes and DNA of its rows. What appears here as the V and J calls and clone size reflects TCRdb's work, not the paper's. Here the sample has approximately 230,000 distinct CDR3 sequences; 5% to 7% occur a single time. In total, the top ten clones hold about 14% of the sample.

The data were also submitted as part of a second study, on T cells expressing NK-cell markers. As that second paper reports: TCR beta-chain repertoires were profiled in sorted CD3+CD56+NKG2C+, CD3+CD56+NKG2C- and CD3+CD56-NKG2C+ T-cell subsets from about 8 donors. Of the eight sequenced donors, seven were found to be HCMV-seropositive and one was found to be HCMV-seronegative. To restrict sorting to alphabetaTCR-expressing T cells, an anti-gammadeltaTCR antibody was added in several experiments. In several donors, the dominant CD3+CD56+NKG2C+ clonotypes were found to rank among the top 10 CD8+ clonotypes and to make up about 1.0-7.5% of CD8+ T cells. Those dominant clonotypes were again the most abundant among CD3+CD56-NKG2C+ cells in several donors, at about 25-60.1%. Whether the expanded NKG2C-expressing T cell clones were specific for HCMV antigens remained unclear. Randomly selected healthy volunteers, three men and five women, were used as the eight sequenced donors. To determine HCMV serostatus, a commercial ELISA kit was used to detect HCMV-specific IgG in serum. Reads were demultiplexed and grouped by UMI with MIGEC, and clonotypes were assembled and quantified with MiTCR. To exclude erroneous sequences, any TCR cDNA sequence not supported by at least two reads was discarded. The tcR package was used for downstream repertoire analysis, with clonotypes matched between fractions based on CDR3 nucleotide sequence plus V segment. VDJmatch was used to annotate antigen specificity against VDJdb, with one amino acid substitution allowed in CDR3.

Recombination linked TRBV7-4 to TRBJ2-5, and 7 bases in between align with TRBD2. This TCR was sampled from a woman between 18 and 29 years old in good health. The sequenced material came from CD8+ T cells sorted from blood. For the CDR3, the sequence is CASSEGLGREETQYF. The nucleotides are TGTGCCAGCAGCGAGGGGTTGGGGAGGGAAGAGACCCAGTACTTC.